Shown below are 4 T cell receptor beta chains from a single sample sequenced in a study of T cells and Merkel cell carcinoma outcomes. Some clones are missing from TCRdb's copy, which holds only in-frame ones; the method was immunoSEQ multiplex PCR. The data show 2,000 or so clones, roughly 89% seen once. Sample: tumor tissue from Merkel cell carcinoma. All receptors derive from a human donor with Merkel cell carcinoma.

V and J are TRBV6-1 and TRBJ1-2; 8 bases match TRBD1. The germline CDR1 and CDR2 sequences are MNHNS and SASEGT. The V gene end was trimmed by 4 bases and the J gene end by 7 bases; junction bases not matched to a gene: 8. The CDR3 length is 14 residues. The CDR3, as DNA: TGTGCCAGCAGTGCGACAGGGGATGTGAGTGGCTACACCTTC. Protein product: CASSATGDVSGYTF.

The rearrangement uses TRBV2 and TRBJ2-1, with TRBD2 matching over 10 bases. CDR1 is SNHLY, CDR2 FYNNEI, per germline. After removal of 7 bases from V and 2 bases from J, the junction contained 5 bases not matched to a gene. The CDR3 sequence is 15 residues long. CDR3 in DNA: TGTGCCAGCACCCGAACTAGCGGGACCTACAATGAGCAGTTCTTC. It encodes CASTRTSGTYNEQFF.

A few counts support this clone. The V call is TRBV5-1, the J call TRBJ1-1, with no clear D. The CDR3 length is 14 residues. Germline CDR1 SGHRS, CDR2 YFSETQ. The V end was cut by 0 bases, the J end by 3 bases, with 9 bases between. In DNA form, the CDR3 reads TGCGCCAGCAGCTTGGGTGGAGGGTACACTGAAGCTTTCTTT. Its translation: CASSLGGGYTEAFF.

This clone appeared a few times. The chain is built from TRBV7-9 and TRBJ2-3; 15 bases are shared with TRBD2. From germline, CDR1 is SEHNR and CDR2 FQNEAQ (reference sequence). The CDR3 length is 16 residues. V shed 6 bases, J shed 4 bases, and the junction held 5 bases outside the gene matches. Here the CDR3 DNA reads TGTGCCAGCAGAAGGGGACTAGCGGGGGGAGCAGATACGCAGTATTTT. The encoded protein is CASRRGLAGGADTQYF.